This entry is about one TCR beta chain. Authors' data handling: Nucleated cell number was recorded as an estimate derived from reference gene primer amplification. Produced via immunoSEQ multiplex PCR; TCRdb's table is partial and in-frame only. The V and J calls and the clone size are those of that table, but D and trimming were determined from the DNA. The sample contains 300,000 to 450,000 clones, around 87% of which appear only once. The germline gives CDR1 MNHEY, CDR2 SMNVEV (reference sequence). This CDR3 spans 14 amino acids. Trimming stripped 2 bases from V and 5 bases from J, with 10 bases between. This entry comes from a study of blood T cell repertoires in COVID-19.

Input material: peripheral blood. The source of this sequence is a human donor in a cohort sampled during active COVID-19. V and J are TRBV27 and TRBJ2-1; D is possibly TRBD2 (5 bases). The CDR3 sequence is CASSLIGVDNEQFF. The CDR3 DNA reads as TGTGCCAGCAGTTTAATCGGGGTAGACAATGAGCAGTTCTTC.